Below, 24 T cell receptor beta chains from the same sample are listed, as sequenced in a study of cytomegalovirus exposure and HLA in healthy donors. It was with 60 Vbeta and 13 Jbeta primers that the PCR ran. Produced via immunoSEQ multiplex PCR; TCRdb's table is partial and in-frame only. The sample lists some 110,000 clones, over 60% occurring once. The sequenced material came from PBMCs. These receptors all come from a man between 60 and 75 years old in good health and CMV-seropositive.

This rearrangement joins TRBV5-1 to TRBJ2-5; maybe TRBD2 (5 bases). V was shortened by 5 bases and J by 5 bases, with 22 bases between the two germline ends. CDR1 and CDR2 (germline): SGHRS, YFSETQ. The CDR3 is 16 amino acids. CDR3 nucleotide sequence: TGCGCCAGCAGAGCTACTAGAGCTCCCCACATTGAGACCCAGTACTTC. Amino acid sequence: CASRATRAPHIETQYF.

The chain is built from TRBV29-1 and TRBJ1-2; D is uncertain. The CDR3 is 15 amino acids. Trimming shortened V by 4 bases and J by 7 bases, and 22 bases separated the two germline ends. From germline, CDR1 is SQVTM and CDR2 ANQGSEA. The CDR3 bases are TGCAGCGTTGGACTGTCGGCCCGGGGAGATTCTGGCTACACCTTC. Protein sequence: CSVGLSARGDSGYTF. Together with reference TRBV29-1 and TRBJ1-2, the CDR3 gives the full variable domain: SAVISQKPSRDICQRGTSLTIQCQVDSQVTMMFWYRQQPGQSLTLIATANQGSEATYESGFVIDKFPISRPNLTFSTLTVSNMSPEDSSIYLCSVGLSARGDSGYTFGSGTRLTVV.

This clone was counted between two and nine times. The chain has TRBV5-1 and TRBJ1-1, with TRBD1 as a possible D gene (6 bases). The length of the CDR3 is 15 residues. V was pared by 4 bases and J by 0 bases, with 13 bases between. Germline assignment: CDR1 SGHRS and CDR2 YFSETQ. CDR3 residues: CASSTTGSLNTEAFF. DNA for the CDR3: TGCGCCAGCAGCACAACAGGGAGCTTGAACACTGAAGCTTTCTTT.

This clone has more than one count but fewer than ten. CDR3 DNA sequence: TGCGCCAGCAGTGAGTCTAGGGCGGGATTCTCCTACGAGCAGTACTTC. This gives the protein CASSESRAGFSYEQYF. The V gene is TRBV10-2, the J gene TRBJ2-7, with a weak D call TRBD2 (6 bases). Germline CDR1 WSHSY, CDR2 SAAADI. With 0 bases removed from V and 0 bases from J, the gap between germline ends came to 12 bases. This CDR3 region has 16 residues.

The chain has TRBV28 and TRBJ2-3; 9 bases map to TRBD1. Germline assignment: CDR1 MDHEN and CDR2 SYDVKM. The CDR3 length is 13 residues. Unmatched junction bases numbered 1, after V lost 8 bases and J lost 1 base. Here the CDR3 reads CASRDRGTDTQYF. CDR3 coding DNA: TGTGCCAGCCGGGACAGGGGCACAGATACGCAGTATTTT.

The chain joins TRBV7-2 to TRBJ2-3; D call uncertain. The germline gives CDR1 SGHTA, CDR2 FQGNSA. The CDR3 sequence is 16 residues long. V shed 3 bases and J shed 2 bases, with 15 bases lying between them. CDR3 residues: CASSLYRRRSTDTQYF. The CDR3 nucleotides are TGTGCCAGCAGCTTGTATCGGCGGAGATCCACAGATACGCAGTATTTT.

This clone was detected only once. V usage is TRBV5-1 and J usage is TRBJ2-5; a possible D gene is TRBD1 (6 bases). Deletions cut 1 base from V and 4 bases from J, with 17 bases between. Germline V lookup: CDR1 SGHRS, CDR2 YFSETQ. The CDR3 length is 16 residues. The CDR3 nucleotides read TGCGCCAGCAGCTTGAGTAGGGACACACGGGGAGAGACCCAGTACTTC. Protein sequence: CASSLSRDTRGETQYF.

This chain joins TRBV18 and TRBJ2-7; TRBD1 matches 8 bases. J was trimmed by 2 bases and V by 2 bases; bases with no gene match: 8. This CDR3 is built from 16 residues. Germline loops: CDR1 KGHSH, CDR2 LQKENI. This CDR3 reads CASSPLRVQGAYEQYF. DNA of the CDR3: TGTGCCAGCTCACCATTAAGGGTACAGGGGGCCTACGAGCAGTACTTC.

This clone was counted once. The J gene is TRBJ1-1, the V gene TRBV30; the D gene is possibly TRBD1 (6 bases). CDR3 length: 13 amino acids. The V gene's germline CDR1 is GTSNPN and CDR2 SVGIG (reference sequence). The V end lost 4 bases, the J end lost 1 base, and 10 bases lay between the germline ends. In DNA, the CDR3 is TGTGCCTGGACCGACAGGCAGAACACTGAAGCTTTCTTT. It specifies CAWTDRQNTEAFF. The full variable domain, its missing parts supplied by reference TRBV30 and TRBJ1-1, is SQTIHQWPATLVQPVGSPLSLECTVEGTSNPNLYWYRQAAGRGLQLLFYSVGIGQISSEVPQNLSASRPQDRQFILSSKKLLLSDSGFYLCAWTDRQNTEAFFGQGTRLTVV.

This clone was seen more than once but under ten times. This CDR3 is CASSKEAGANSPLHF. The CDR3 DNA reads as TGTGCCAGCAGCAAAGAGGCAGGGGCGAATTCACCCCTCCACTTT. V gene TRBV21-1 combines with J gene TRBJ1-6; TRBD1 reflects the table's D call only, with no check against the DNA. TRBV21-1 is termed a pseudogene. CDR3 length equals 15 residues.

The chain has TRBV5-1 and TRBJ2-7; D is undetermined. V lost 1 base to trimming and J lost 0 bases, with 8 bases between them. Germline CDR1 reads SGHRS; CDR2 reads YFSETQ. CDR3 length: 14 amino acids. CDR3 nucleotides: TGCGCCAGCAGCTTGATTACTGACTCCTACGAGCAGTACTTC. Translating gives CASSLITDSYEQYF.

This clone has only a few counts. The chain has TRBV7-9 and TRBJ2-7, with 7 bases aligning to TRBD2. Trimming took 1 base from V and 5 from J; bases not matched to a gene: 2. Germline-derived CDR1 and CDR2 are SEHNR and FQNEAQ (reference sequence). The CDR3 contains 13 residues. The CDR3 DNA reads TGTGCCAGCAGCTTAGATGGGGGGGACGAGCAGTACTTC. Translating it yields CASSLDGGDEQYF.

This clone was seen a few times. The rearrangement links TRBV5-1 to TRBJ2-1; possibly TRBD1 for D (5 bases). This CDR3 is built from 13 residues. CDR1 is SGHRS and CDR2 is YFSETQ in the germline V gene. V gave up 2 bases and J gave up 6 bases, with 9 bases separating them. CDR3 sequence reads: CASSFQGINEQFF. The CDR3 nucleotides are TGCGCCAGCAGCTTCCAGGGAATCAATGAGCAGTTCTTC.

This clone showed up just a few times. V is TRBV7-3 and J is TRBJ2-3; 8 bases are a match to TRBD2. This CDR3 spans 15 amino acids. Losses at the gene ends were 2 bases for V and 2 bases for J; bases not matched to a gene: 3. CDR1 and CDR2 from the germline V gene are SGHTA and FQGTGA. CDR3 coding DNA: TGTGCCAGCAGCTTAGCGGGGGGCCCCACAGATACGCAGTATTTT. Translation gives CASSLAGGPTDTQYF.

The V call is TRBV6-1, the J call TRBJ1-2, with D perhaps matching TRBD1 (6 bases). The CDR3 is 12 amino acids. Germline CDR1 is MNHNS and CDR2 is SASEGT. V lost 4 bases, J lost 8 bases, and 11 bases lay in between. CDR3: CASSVQQGGYTF. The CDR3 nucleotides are TGTGCCAGCAGTGTCCAACAGGGCGGCTACACCTTC.

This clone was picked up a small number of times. CDR3 loop: CASSERSGTGNEKLFF. For the CDR3, the DNA is TGTGCCAGCAGTGAACGGTCTGGGACAGGGAATGAAAAACTGTTTTTT. The chain joins TRBV2 to TRBJ1-4; 9 bases match TRBD1. Trimming took 2 bases from V and 5 from J; bases not matched to a gene: 6. CDR1 and CDR2 from the germline V gene are SNHLY and FYNNEI. The CDR3 is 16 residues long.

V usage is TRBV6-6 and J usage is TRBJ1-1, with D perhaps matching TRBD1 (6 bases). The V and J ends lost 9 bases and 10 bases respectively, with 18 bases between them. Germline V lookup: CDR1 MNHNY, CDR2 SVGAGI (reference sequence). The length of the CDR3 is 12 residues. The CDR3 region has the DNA TGTGCCAGTATGAACTCAGGGGTTCGAGCTTTCTTT. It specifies CASMNSGVRAFF.

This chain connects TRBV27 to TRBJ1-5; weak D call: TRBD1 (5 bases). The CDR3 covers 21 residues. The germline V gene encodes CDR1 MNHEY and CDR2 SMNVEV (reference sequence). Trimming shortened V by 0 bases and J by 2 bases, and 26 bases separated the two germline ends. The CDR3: CASSLSFSGELRQRGNQPQHF. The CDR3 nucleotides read TGTGCCAGCAGTTTATCGTTTAGCGGGGAATTAAGACAGAGAGGCAATCAGCCCCAGCATTTT.

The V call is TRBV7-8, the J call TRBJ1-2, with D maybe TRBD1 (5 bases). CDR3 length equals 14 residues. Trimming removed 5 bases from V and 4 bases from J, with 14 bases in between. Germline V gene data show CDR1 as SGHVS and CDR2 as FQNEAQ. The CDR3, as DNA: TGTGCCAGCAGCACTCCAGGGCTGGTCTATGGCTACACCTTC. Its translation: CASSTPGLVYGYTF.

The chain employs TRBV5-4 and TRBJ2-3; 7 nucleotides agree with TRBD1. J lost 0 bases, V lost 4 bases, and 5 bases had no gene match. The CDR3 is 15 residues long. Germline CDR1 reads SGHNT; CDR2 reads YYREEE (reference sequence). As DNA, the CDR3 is TGTGCCAGCAGCACTTTCAGGGGGAGCACAGATACGCAGTATTTT. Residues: CASSTFRGSTDTQYF.

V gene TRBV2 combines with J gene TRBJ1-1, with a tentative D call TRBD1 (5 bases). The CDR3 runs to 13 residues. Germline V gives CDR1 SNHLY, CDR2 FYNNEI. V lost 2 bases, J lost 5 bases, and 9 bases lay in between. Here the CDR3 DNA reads TGTGCCAGCAGTGAAACAGGATGGACTGAAGCTTTCTTT. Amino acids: CASSETGWTEAFF.

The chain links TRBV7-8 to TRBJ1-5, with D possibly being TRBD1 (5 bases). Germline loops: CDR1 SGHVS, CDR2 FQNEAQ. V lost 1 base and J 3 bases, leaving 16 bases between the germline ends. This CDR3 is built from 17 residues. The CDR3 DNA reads TGTGCCAGCAGCTTAGGGGTAGCGGGGGAAATCAATCAGCCCCAGCATTTT. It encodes CASSLGVAGEINQPQHF. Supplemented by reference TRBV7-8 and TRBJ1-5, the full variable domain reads GAGVSQSPRYKVAKRGQDVALRCDPISGHVSLFWYQQALGQGPEFLTYFQNEAQLDKSGLPSDRFFAERPEGSVSTLKIQRTQQEDSAVYLCASSLGVAGEINQPQHFGDGTRLSIL.

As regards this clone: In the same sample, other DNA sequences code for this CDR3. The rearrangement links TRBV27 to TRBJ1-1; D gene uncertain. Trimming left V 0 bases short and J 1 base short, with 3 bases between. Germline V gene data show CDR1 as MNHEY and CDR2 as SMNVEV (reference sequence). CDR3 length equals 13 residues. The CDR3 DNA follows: TGTGCCAGCAGTTTATCTAGGAACACTGAAGCTTTCTTT. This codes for CASSLSRNTEAFF.

Written as DNA, the CDR3 is TGTGCCAGCAGCTTAGGTAGACTACAAGAGACCCAGTACTTC. The encoded protein is CASSLGRLQETQYF. V is TRBV7-9 and J is TRBJ2-5; perhaps TRBD2 as D (5 bases). Trimming took off 1 base at V and 2 bases at J, with 8 bases between the two ends. From germline, CDR1 is SEHNR and CDR2 FQNEAQ (reference sequence). CDR3 length: 14 amino acids.